The next 28 T cell receptor beta chains were all read from a single sample in a study of cytomegalovirus exposure and HLA in healthy donors. Primers: 60 Vbeta forward and 13 Jbeta reverse. The protocol was immunoSEQ multiplex PCR, while the TCRdb copy is restricted to in-frame clones and leaves out a portion. Of some 110,000 clones detected, 70% to 85% appear once; the ten largest clones hold more than 9%. Specimen: PBMCs. Receptor source: a woman in her forties or fifties in good health and CMV-seropositive.

The chain uses TRBV6-6 and TRBJ1-1; 10 bases fit TRBD1. In germline, CDR1 is MNHNY, CDR2 SVGAGI (reference sequence). This CDR3 contains 16 residues. Trimming cost V 5 bases and J 3 bases; bases outside gene matches: 9. CDR3 in amino acids: CASSPIWDRGDTEAFF. CDR3 coding DNA: TGTGCCAGCAGTCCTATTTGGGACAGGGGAGACACTGAAGCTTTCTTT.

The chain couples TRBV19 to TRBJ2-1, with 10 bases that match TRBD2. The germline gives CDR1 LNHDA, CDR2 SQIVND (reference sequence). CDR3 length: 15 amino acids. Germline trimming cut 1 base from V and 7 bases from J; bases unmatched to any gene: 4. This CDR3 reads CASSIVAGGSNEQFF. The DNA of the CDR3 is TGTGCCAGTAGTATAGTAGCGGGGGGTTCGAATGAGCAGTTCTTC.

In its sample, this clone was seen a few times. This chain joins TRBV5-5 and TRBJ2-5; 11 positions agree with TRBD2. There are 17 residues in the CDR3. V lost 2 bases to trimming and J lost 4 bases; unmatched junction nucleotides: 10. Per germline, CDR1 SGHKS and CDR2 YYEKEE (reference sequence). The CDR3 region is CASSFVLTSGTGETQYF. The CDR3 DNA reads TGTGCCAGCAGCTTCGTATTGACTAGCGGGACTGGAGAGACCCAGTACTTC.

This clone was picked up a small number of times. The chain recombines TRBV4-2 with TRBJ2-2, with D hard to call. The V and J ends lost 0 bases and 8 bases respectively, with 10 bases between them. The CDR3 contains 14 residues. Germline CDR1 reads LGHNA; CDR2 reads YNFKEQ. The CDR3, as DNA: TGTGCCAGCAGCCAAGATGAACGCGAAGGGGAGCTGTTTTTT. Translation gives CASSQDEREGELFF.

This clone was seen only once. This chain connects TRBV5-1 to TRBJ1-2, with D possibly being TRBD1 (6 bases). The V end lost 3 bases, the J end lost 7 bases, and 16 bases lay between the germline ends. Germline V gene lookup returns CDR1 SGHRS and CDR2 YFSETQ. The CDR3 is made up of 14 amino acids. For the CDR3, the DNA is TGCGCCAGCAGCTCGCTCGGACAGAAGTCTGGCTACACCTTC. It translates to CASSSLGQKSGYTF.

The rearrangement joins TRBV19 to TRBJ1-1; D remains unclear. CDR1 is LNHDA and CDR2 is SQIVND in the germline V gene (reference sequence). The CDR3 is 13 amino acids. The V end lost 3 bases, the J end lost 5 bases, and 10 bases lay between the germline ends. The CDR3 DNA sequence: TGTGCCAGTAGTATCGAGGGCTATACTGAAGCTTTCTTT. This sequence encodes CASSIEGYTEAFF. The entire variable domain, with the rest obtained from reference TRBV19 and TRBJ1-1, is as follows: DGGITQSPKYLFRKEGQNVTLSCEQNLNHDAMYWYRQDPGQGLRLIYYSQIVNDFQKGDIAEGYSVSREKKESFPLTVTSAQKNPTAFYLCASSIEGYTEAFFGQGTRLTVV.

The chain has TRBV7-2 and TRBJ2-2; 9 nucleotides agree with TRBD2. Losses at the gene ends were 3 bases for V and 1 base for J; bases not matched to a gene: 0. Germline V gene sequence: CDR1 SGHTA, CDR2 FQGNSA. CDR3 length: 15 amino acids. CDR3 amino acids: CASSLTSGNTGELFF. CDR3 nucleotides: TGTGCCAGCAGCTTGACTAGCGGGAACACCGGGGAGCTGTTTTTT.

The sample holds a few counts of this clone. CDR3 nucleotide sequence: TGTGCCAGCAGCCCTCAAGCGGGAGCACACGAGCAGTACTTC. Encoded protein: CASSPQAGAHEQYF. The chain couples TRBV9 to TRBJ2-7, with TRBD2 matching 8 bases. This CDR3 spans 14 amino acids. With V trimmed by 4 bases and J by 5 bases, 8 bases remained unmatched. Germline loops: CDR1 SGDLS, CDR2 YYNGEE.

CDR3 residues: CASRRQGGGGELFF. CDR3 DNA sequence: TGCGCCAGCCGAAGACAGGGGGGAGGCGGGGAGCTGTTTTTT. The chain uses TRBV4-1 and TRBJ2-2, with TRBD1 matching over 9 bases. CDR3 length: 14 residues. Trimming took 8 bases from V and 7 from J; bases not matched to a gene: 8. Germline V CDR1 and CDR2: MGHRA, YSYEKL.

The chain joins TRBV30 to TRBJ1-4, with 8 bases identical to TRBD1. The V gene end was trimmed by 2 bases and the J gene end by 4 bases; junction bases not matched to a gene: 3. CDR3 length: 14 amino acids. CDR1 is GTSNPN and CDR2 is SVGIG in the germline V gene (reference sequence). The CDR3 DNA follows: TGTGCCTGGAGTTTGACAGGGGATAATGAAAAACTGTTTTTT. Encoded protein: CAWSLTGDNEKLFF. The full variable domain, completed using reference TRBV30 and TRBJ1-4, is SQTIHQWPATLVQPVGSPLSLECTVEGTSNPNLYWYRQAAGRGLQLLFYSVGIGQISSEVPQNLSASRPQDRQFILSSKKLLLSDSGFYLCAWSLTGDNEKLFFGSGTQLSVL.

The J gene is TRBJ2-3, the V gene TRBV4-1; 7 positions match TRBD2. V lost 4 bases and J lost 1; bases outside the gene matches: 5. This CDR3 is 15 amino acids long. CDR1 is MGHRA and CDR2 is YSYEKL in the germline V gene. CDR3 nucleotides: TGCGCCAGCAGCCGGACTAGGGGCGGCACAGATACGCAGTATTTT. This encodes CASSRTRGGTDTQYF.

This clone was seen a few times. The chain couples TRBV30 to TRBJ1-4; no reliable D call. Trimming removed 3 bases from V and 5 bases from J, with 4 bases in between. The CDR3 runs to 11 residues. In germline, CDR1 is GTSNPN, CDR2 SVGIG (reference sequence). The CDR3: CAWSLNEKLFF. The CDR3 coding sequence is TGTGCCTGGAGCCTGAATGAAAAACTGTTTTTT.

The chain is built from TRBV19 and TRBJ2-3; tentatively, D is TRBD2 (5 bases). Looked up from germline, CDR1 is LNHDA and CDR2 is SQIVND (reference sequence). This CDR3 has 15 amino acids. Trimming cost V 7 bases and J 4 bases, with 18 bases left between them. The CDR3 loop reads CASNDRVPRADTQYF. In DNA form, the CDR3 reads TGTGCCAGTAACGACCGGGTCCCGAGGGCAGATACGCAGTATTTT.

The V and J genes are TRBV27 and TRBJ2-7, with D uncertain. The CDR3 is made up of 16 amino acids. The germline V and J ends were trimmed by 5 bases and 0 bases, with 17 bases remaining between them. CDR1 is MNHEY, CDR2 SMNVEV, per germline (reference sequence). The CDR3, as DNA: TGTGCCAGCAGTCCCACCCGGCTGGGCCTCTCCTACGAGCAGTACTTC. Protein: CASSPTRLGLSYEQYF.

The V and J genes are TRBV18 and TRBJ1-1; the D gene is possibly TRBD1 (5 bases). V was shortened by 5 bases and J by 0 bases, with 13 bases between the two germline ends. Germline V gives CDR1 KGHSH, CDR2 LQKENI. CDR3 length equals 15 residues. The CDR3 loop reads CASSRGGGMNTEAFF. The CDR3 DNA reads TGTGCCAGCTCAAGGGGTGGTGGGATGAACACTGAAGCTTTCTTT.

This chain links TRBV7-2 with TRBJ1-2; no reliable D call. V lost 4 bases to trimming and J lost 7 bases, with 10 bases between them. This CDR3 region has 12 residues. Germline CDR1 and CDR2: SGHTA and FQGNSA. The CDR3 loop reads CASSSTFRGYTF. CDR3 in DNA: TGTGCCAGCAGCTCGACATTTCGTGGCTACACCTTC.

This chain connects TRBV5-6 to TRBJ2-7; a possible D gene is TRBD1 (5 bases). This CDR3 spans 13 amino acids. V shed 1 base and J shed 12 bases, with 17 bases lying between them. Germline lookup yields CDR1 SGHDT and CDR2 YYEEEE. CDR3 protein: CASSLYEDNIWYF. The CDR3, as DNA: TGTGCCAGCAGCTTGTACGAGGACAACATATGGTACTTC.

V gene TRBV14 combines with J gene TRBJ1-1; no firm D call. The germline gives CDR1 SGHDN, CDR2 FVKESK. The CDR3 consists of 14 residues. Trimming shortened V by 4 bases and J by 6 bases, and 15 bases separated the two germline ends. The CDR3 region is CASSPLGVRAEAFF. The CDR3 DNA reads TGTGCCAGCAGCCCTCTCGGGGTAAGAGCTGAAGCTTTCTTT.

This chain uses TRBV29-1 with TRBJ1-1; 8 bases align to TRBD1. In germline, CDR1 is SQVTM, CDR2 ANQGSEA. The CDR3 consists of 12 residues. CDR3 DNA sequence: TGCACCGGACAGGGATTGAACACTGAAGCTTTCTTT. It yields the protein CTGQGLNTEAFF.

This chain uses TRBV9 with TRBJ2-1, with 8 bases aligning to TRBD2. The CDR3 has 15 amino acids. V lost 0 bases, J lost 2 bases, and 1 base stayed unmatched. Looked up from germline, CDR1 is SGDLS and CDR2 is YYNGEE. CDR3 sequence (DNA): TGTGCCAGCAGCGTAGGGACTAGCCCCTACAATGAGCAGTTCTTC. Translation gives CASSVGTSPYNEQFF. Full variable domain (remainder filled in from reference TRBV9 and TRBJ2-1): DSGVTQTPKHLITATGQRVTLRCSPRSGDLSVYWYQQSLDQGLQFLIQYYNGEERAKGNILERFSAQQFPDLHSELNLSSLELGDSALYFCASSVGTSPYNEQFFGPGTRLTVL.

The chain uses TRBV5-1 and TRBJ2-3; the D gene is possibly TRBD1 (6 bases). Deletions cut 5 bases from V and 0 bases from J, with 13 bases between. Germline assignment: CDR1 SGHRS and CDR2 YFSETQ. The CDR3 covers 15 residues. CDR3 coding DNA: TGCGCCAGCAGTTTACAGGGTCGGAGCACAGATACGCAGTATTTT. Protein: CASSLQGRSTDTQYF.

This chain links TRBV25-1 with TRBJ2-7, with D possibly matching TRBD2 (5 bases). Trimming left V 2 bases short and J 5 bases short, with 13 bases between. Per germline, CDR1 MGHDK and CDR2 SYGVNS. CDR3 length equals 14 residues. The CDR3 reads CASSETGLANEQYF. In DNA, the CDR3 is TGTGCCAGCAGTGAAACCGGCCTAGCAAACGAGCAGTACTTC.

V and J are TRBV18 and TRBJ2-7; 8 bases match TRBD1. Losses at the gene ends were 5 bases for V and 3 bases for J; bases not matched to a gene: 12. Germline loops: CDR1 KGHSH, CDR2 LQKENI. The CDR3 has 16 amino acids. The DNA for the CDR3 is TGTGCCAGCTCAATCGGACAGGGAGGTTCACACTACGAGCAGTACTTC. This sequence encodes CASSIGQGGSHYEQYF.

The V gene is TRBV19, the J gene TRBJ2-3, with D unresolved. Per germline, CDR1 LNHDA and CDR2 SQIVND (reference sequence). The CDR3 extends over 13 amino acids. The germline V and J ends were trimmed by 5 bases and 1 base, with 7 bases remaining between them. CDR3 DNA sequence: TGTGCCAGTAGTGCTACTCGCACAGATACGCAGTATTTT. Translation gives CASSATRTDTQYF. Full variable domain (rest looked up from reference TRBV19 and TRBJ2-3): DGGITQSPKYLFRKEGQNVTLSCEQNLNHDAMYWYRQDPGQGLRLIYYSQIVNDFQKGDIAEGYSVSREKKESFPLTVTSAQKNPTAFYLCASSATRTDTQYFGPGTRLTVL.

V gene TRBV6-6 combines with J gene TRBJ2-5, with TRBD2 matching 11 bases. This CDR3 region has 16 residues. Germline CDR1 is MNHNY and CDR2 is SVGAGI (reference sequence). V was clipped by 4 bases and J by 4 bases; unmatched bases: 8. Here the CDR3 reads CASSFISGGVGETQYF. Written as DNA, the CDR3 is TGTGCCAGCAGTTTTATTAGCGGGGGGGTCGGAGAGACCCAGTACTTC.

The rearrangement joins TRBV4-3 to TRBJ2-2; 14 nucleotides match TRBD2. The ends lost 6 bases at V and 5 bases at J; junction bases unmatched: 2. Germline CDR1 and CDR2: LGHNA and YSLEER. The length of the CDR3 is 15 residues. The CDR3 reads CASRGLAGDTGELFF. In nucleotides, the CDR3 is TGCGCCAGCAGGGGACTAGCGGGAGATACCGGGGAGCTGTTTTTT.

This clone was recorded a few times. The gene calls are TRBV5-1 and TRBJ2-3; a possible D gene is TRBD2 (7 bases). Germline CDR1 SGHRS, CDR2 YFSETQ. CDR3 length equals 15 residues. The ends were cut back, 5 bases at V and 4 bases at J, with 17 bases in the middle. This CDR3 is CASRVAGASPDTQYF. The CDR3 DNA follows: TGCGCCAGCAGAGTGGCGGGGGCCTCCCCAGATACGCAGTATTTT.

The V call is TRBV7-9, the J call TRBJ1-5, with D possibly being TRBD1 (5 bases). Per the germline V gene, CDR1 is SEHNR and CDR2 is FQNEAQ (reference sequence). There are 14 residues in the CDR3. V shed 2 bases and J shed 0 bases, with 5 bases lying between them. CDR3 sequence reads: CASSLRGSNQPQHF. CDR3 bases: TGTGCCAGCAGCTTAAGGGGTAGCAATCAGCCCCAGCATTTT.